Below, 29 T cell receptor beta chains from the same sample are listed, as sequenced in a study of control samples from healthy donors and cancer patients (TCRdb year 2020). Libraries were prepared through the immunoSEQ multiplex PCR assay. In its TCRdb copy, this immuneACCESS table keeps in-frame sequences only and misses some clones. Where compared with another copy, unresolved V genes explain less than half of these, and the others have no known cause. This sample comprises tens of thousands of clones, 90% to 95% of them detected only once. About 15% of the sample rests with the top ten. What was sequenced was blood. The receptors come from a man younger than 45 in good health.

The chain joins TRBV7-2 to TRBJ1-6; 12 nucleotides agree with TRBD1. CDR3 length: 16 residues. Germline loops: CDR1 SGHTA, CDR2 FQGNSA. The V and J ends lost 5 bases and 5 bases, in that order; junction bases with no gene match: 4. CDR3 sequence: CASSPGQGANNSPLHF. CDR3 nucleotide sequence: TGTGCCAGCAGCCCGGGACAGGGGGCCAATAATTCACCCCTCCACTTT.

This sequence joins TRBV3-1 (or the pseudogene TRBV3-2) and TRBJ2-3; 12 nucleotides agree with TRBD2. The CDR3 has 16 amino acids. Unmatched junction bases numbered 5, after V lost 6 bases and J lost 1 base. Germline V lookup: CDR1 LGHDT, CDR2 YNNKEL (reference sequence). The chain's CDR3 is CASSQLAGGRTDTQYF. CDR3 in DNA: TGTGCCAGCAGTCAACTAGCGGGGGGACGCACAGATACGCAGTATTTT.

This clone was seen once. The chain couples TRBV28 to TRBJ2-5, with 8 nucleotides matching TRBD1. Per germline, CDR1 MDHEN and CDR2 SYDVKM. Trimming at V came to 3 bases and at J to 5 bases, leaving 5 bases not matched to a gene. This CDR3 is built from 14 residues. The CDR3 loop reads CASSFYDRGETQYF. In DNA form, the CDR3 reads TGTGCCAGCAGTTTTTACGACAGGGGTGAGACCCAGTACTTC.

This clone was seen only once. The rearrangement uses TRBV3-1 (or the pseudogene TRBV3-2) and TRBJ2-5, with D unresolved. Trimming left V 3 bases short and J 5 bases short, with 10 bases between. The CDR3 sequence is 13 residues long. Looked up from germline, CDR1 is LGHDT and CDR2 is YNNKEL (reference sequence). CDR3 sequence reads: CASSHLPSETQYF. CDR3 in DNA: TGTGCCAGCAGCCACCTCCCTTCGGAGACCCAGTACTTC.

The chain joins TRBV3-1 (or the pseudogene TRBV3-2) to TRBJ2-1; D may be TRBD2 (6 bases). This CDR3 contains 15 residues. V was trimmed by 4 bases and J by 6 bases, leaving 16 bases between them. Germline lookup yields CDR1 LGHDT and CDR2 YNNKEL (reference sequence). CDR3 region: CASSPWRGMRNEQFF. The CDR3 coding sequence is TGTGCCAGCAGCCCCTGGCGCGGGATGCGCAATGAGCAGTTCTTC.

The chain couples TRBV5-1 to TRBJ2-5; D may be TRBD1 (5 bases). Per the germline V gene, CDR1 is SGHRS and CDR2 is YFSETQ. With 4 bases removed from V and 5 bases from J, the gap between germline ends came to 21 bases. This CDR3 is built from 16 residues. The CDR3 loop is CASSPGASRVRETQYF. CDR3 DNA sequence: TGCGCCAGCAGCCCAGGCGCCTCCAGGGTTCGGGAGACCCAGTACTTC.

This clone was seen once. This chain joins TRBV7-2 and TRBJ2-1, with 7 bases lining up with TRBD2. V was clipped by 11 bases and J by 5 bases; unmatched bases: 9. The CDR3 has 13 amino acids. CDR1 SGHTA and CDR2 FQGNSA come from the germline V gene. CDR3 protein: CASLSGTNNEQFF. The CDR3 bases are TGTGCCTCCCTGAGCGGGACCAACAATGAGCAGTTCTTC.

The chain joins TRBV6-5 to TRBJ1-1; 9 positions agree with TRBD1. The CDR3 has 14 amino acids. Trimming removed 5 bases from V and 6 bases from J; junction bases left unmatched: 7. The germline gives CDR1 MNHEY, CDR2 SVGAGI. The chain's CDR3 is CASSRPDRGAEAFF. CDR3 bases: TGTGCCAGCAGTCGCCCGGACAGGGGTGCTGAAGCTTTCTTT.

V is TRBV14 and J is TRBJ1-3; 7 bases line up with TRBD1. Trimming at V came to 4 bases and at J to 1 base, leaving 10 bases not matched to a gene. The germline V gene has CDR1 SGHDN and CDR2 FVKESK. The CDR3 is 17 residues long. The CDR3 sequence: CASSLGRGSLSGNTIYF. In DNA form, the CDR3 reads TGTGCCAGCAGCCTAGGCAGGGGGTCATTGTCTGGAAACACCATATATTTT. The variable domain in full, with the rest retrieved from reference TRBV14 and TRBJ1-3, is EAGVTQFPSHSVIEKGQTVTLRCDPISGHDNLYWYRRVMGKEIKFLLHFVKESKQDESGMPNNRFLAERTGGTYSTLKVQPAELEDSGVYFCASSLGRGSLSGNTIYFGEGSWLTVV.

The gene calls are TRBV7-2 and TRBJ1-5; D may be TRBD1 (6 bases). The germline V gene encodes CDR1 SGHTA and CDR2 FQGNSA. The V gene lost 4 bases and the J gene lost 1 base, with 8 bases spanning the gap. The CDR3 has 14 residues. CDR3: CASSSGGSNQPQHF. CDR3 DNA sequence: TGTGCCAGCAGCTCCGGGGGCAGCAATCAGCCCCAGCATTTT.

The CDR3 nucleotides are TGTGCCAGCAGCTTAAGTGAAATGAACACTGAAGCTTTCTTT. It specifies CASSLSEMNTEAFF. V usage is TRBV5-6 and J usage is TRBJ1-1, with unresolved D. V lost 2 bases to trimming and J lost 0 bases, with 8 bases between them. The CDR3 sequence is 14 residues long. Germline loops: CDR1 SGHDT, CDR2 YYEEEE.

The chain joins TRBV11-3 to TRBJ1-3, with 7 bases matching TRBD1. This CDR3 has 16 amino acids. CDR1 and CDR2 (germline): SGHNT, YENEEA. Trimming took 5 bases from V and 0 from J; bases not matched to a gene: 7. The chain's CDR3 is CASSAGQMTSGNTIYF. The CDR3 DNA follows: TGTGCCAGCAGCGCGGGACAGATGACCTCTGGAAACACCATATATTTT.

V and J are TRBV18 and TRBJ2-5, with no clear D. Germline V CDR1 and CDR2: KGHSH, LQKENI. CDR3 size: 12 residues. With 2 bases removed from V and 3 bases from J, the gap between germline ends came to 4 bases. CDR3: CASSPLKETQYF. The CDR3 DNA reads as TGTGCCAGCTCACCATTAAAAGAGACCCAGTACTTC.

The rearrangement joins TRBV15 to TRBJ2-3, with D perhaps given as TRBD1 or TRBD2 (7 bases each). In germline, CDR1 is LNHNV, CDR2 YYDKDF (reference sequence). V gave up 2 bases and J gave up 3 bases, with 18 bases separating them. The CDR3 contains 17 residues. The CDR3 region is CATSRPTRGGCTDTQYF. The CDR3 nucleotides are TGTGCCACCAGCAGACCAACCAGGGGGGGGTGTACAGATACGCAGTATTTT.

The CDR3 region has the DNA TGCGCCAGCAGCTTCGACAGGGGGGCCTACGAGCAGTACTTC. Translation: CASSFDRGAYEQYF. The chain links TRBV5-1 to TRBJ2-7; TRBD1 aligns across 9 bases. V was clipped by 2 bases and J by 2 bases; unmatched bases: 2. This CDR3 region has 14 residues. The germline gives CDR1 SGHRS, CDR2 YFSETQ.

As DNA, the CDR3 is TGTGCCAGCAGGTTAAACCTCCGGTCGACTTCCTACGAGCAGTACTTC. Residues: CASRLNLRSTSYEQYF. The rearrangement links TRBV27 to TRBJ2-7, with D unclear. CDR1 MNHEY and CDR2 SMNVEV come from the germline V gene (reference sequence). V was pared by 6 bases and J by 1 base, with 19 bases between. This CDR3 is built from 16 residues.

The CDR3 DNA is TGTGCCAGCAGCCCTAGGGGGGTGACTGAAGCTTTCTTT. As protein: CASSPRGVTEAFF. The rearrangement joins TRBV9 to TRBJ1-1, with D possibly matching TRBD1 (6 bases). V dropped 4 bases and J dropped 5 bases, with 12 bases sitting between them. CDR1 is SGDLS, CDR2 YYNGEE, per germline. The CDR3 totals 13 residues.

This clone has a single count. The gene calls are TRBV18 and TRBJ2-7; a possible D gene is TRBD1 (6 bases). V lost 6 bases and J 2 bases, leaving 14 bases between the germline ends. Germline V gene sequence: CDR1 KGHSH, CDR2 LQKENI. CDR3 size: 14 residues. The CDR3 is CASSGTPSPYEQYF. DNA of the CDR3: TGTGCCAGCTCCGGGACACCTTCACCCTACGAGCAGTACTTC.

The chain is built from TRBV28 and TRBJ2-7, with D hard to call. Germline V gene data show CDR1 as MDHEN and CDR2 as SYDVKM. There are 14 residues in the CDR3. V was cut by 3 bases and J by 3 bases, with 12 bases left in between. CDR3 sequence: CASSFGSSLYEQYF. The CDR3 DNA is TGTGCCAGCAGTTTCGGCAGCTCCCTCTACGAGCAGTACTTC.

J is TRBJ2-6 and V is TRBV9; 8 nucleotides line up with TRBD1. Looked up from germline, CDR1 is SGDLS and CDR2 is YYNGEE. The CDR3 runs to 18 residues. Trimming cost V 0 bases and J 0 bases; bases outside gene matches: 5. Written as DNA, the CDR3 is TGTGCCAGCAGCGTAGGGGGACAGGTAAACTCTGGGGCCAACGTCCTGACTTTC. Amino acid sequence: CASSVGGQVNSGANVLTF.

This sequence joins TRBV10-3 and TRBJ1-5, with a tentative D call TRBD1 (6 bases). V was shortened by 1 base and J by 7 bases, with 11 bases between the two germline ends. The CDR3 is 14 residues long. The germline gives CDR1 ENHRY, CDR2 SYGVKD. CDR3 amino acids: CAISEFQDRQPQHF. The CDR3 DNA is TGTGCCATCAGTGAGTTTCAGGACAGACAGCCCCAGCATTTT.

Only one count was recorded for this clone. CDR3 sequence (DNA): TGTGCCAGCAGCCAAGAAGTTTTGGGCGGGGCGGGGGGCCGCGACAATGAGCAGTTCTTC. Its protein is CASSQEVLGGAGGRDNEQFF. This chain joins TRBV4-2 and TRBJ2-1; 8 bases line up with TRBD2. From germline, CDR1 is LGHNA and CDR2 YNFKEQ. The junction had 18 bases not matched to a gene; V was cut back by 0 bases and J by 5 bases. The CDR3 spans 20 residues.

J is TRBJ1-2 and V is TRBV5-1, with D possibly being TRBD1 (5 bases). V lost 5 bases, J lost 7 bases, and 18 bases lay in between. Per germline, CDR1 SGHRS and CDR2 YFSETQ. The CDR3 contains 14 residues. The CDR3 is CASSRDPGGSGYTF. CDR3 DNA: TGCGCCAGCAGTCGGGACCCCGGGGGGAGTGGCTACACCTTC.

This clone was detected once. CDR3 amino acids: CATSDLPSGEPGELFF. In DNA, the CDR3 is TGTGCCACCAGTGATTTGCCTAGCGGGGAGCCGGGGGAGCTGTTTTTT. The chain uses TRBV24-1 and TRBJ2-2; 9 positions match TRBD2. In germline, CDR1 is KGHDR, CDR2 SFDVKD. Germline trimming cut 0 bases from V and 8 bases from J; bases unmatched to any gene: 6. This CDR3 is built from 16 residues.

V gene TRBV3-1 (or the pseudogene TRBV3-2) combines with J gene TRBJ2-2; 11 nucleotides agree with TRBD1. Unmatched junction bases numbered 4, after V lost 5 bases and J lost 2 bases. This CDR3 has 16 residues. Germline CDR1 and CDR2: LGHDT and YNNKEL (reference sequence). The CDR3 protein is CASSTRTGGNTGELFF. DNA for the CDR3: TGTGCCAGCAGCACGAGGACAGGGGGCAACACCGGGGAGCTGTTTTTT.

This chain joins TRBV9 and TRBJ2-7, with 9 bases aligning to TRBD1. Germline V gene sequence: CDR1 SGDLS, CDR2 YYNGEE. The V and J ends lost 3 bases and 5 bases, in that order; junction bases with no gene match: 9. The CDR3 runs 15 residues. Here the CDR3 DNA reads TGTGCCAGCAGCGGAGGGGACAGGGTTCGACACGAGCAGTACTTC. Protein sequence: CASSGGDRVRHEQYF.

V and J are TRBV6-5 and TRBJ2-7; 8 bases are a match to TRBD2. Germline CDR1 reads MNHEY; CDR2 reads SVGAGI. V lost 5 bases to trimming and J lost 0 bases; unmatched junction nucleotides: 6. This CDR3 has 15 amino acids. DNA for the CDR3: TGTGCCAGCAGTCCCTTAGCGGGGAGCTCCTACGAGCAGTACTTC. Its translation is CASSPLAGSSYEQYF.

The genes are TRBV18 and TRBJ2-3; 12 bases are a match to TRBD1. Germline V gene sequence: CDR1 KGHSH, CDR2 LQKENI. The length of the CDR3 is 15 residues. Losses at the gene ends were 5 bases for V and 5 bases for J; bases not matched to a gene: 5. The CDR3 coding sequence is TGTGCCAGCTCAGCCGGGACAGGGGGCTTAGATACGCAGTATTTT. Protein sequence: CASSAGTGGLDTQYF.

The chain joins TRBV24-1 to TRBJ2-7; TRBD1 is a possible D gene (6 bases). The germline CDR1 and CDR2 sequences are KGHDR and SFDVKD. This CDR3 comprises 15 residues. Trimming removed 5 bases from V and 2 bases from J, with 15 bases in between. CDR3 sequence (DNA): TGTGCCACCAGTGCCCAGGGGCAGGGAGCCTACGAGCAGTACTTC. Translation: CATSAQGQGAYEQYF.